This is a list of T cell receptor beta chains from one sample in a study of blood T cells in healthy people across ages. TCRdb re-called the 5' RACE reads with MiXCR, one entry per CDR3 protein. The table lists 550,000 to 800,000 distinct CDR3 sequences, approximately 30% of them singletons, with less than 20% in the top ten. Sequences were obtained from blood. Receptor source: a woman aged 80 or older in good health. Both conserved end residues are part of each CDR3. Fields, in order: J gene, V gene, CDR3 protein.

TRBJ1-1 | TRBV3-1 | CASSQKTGGGEAFF
. | TRBV6-2/TRBV6-3 | CASSYSKGPINEQYF
TRBJ1-2 | TRBV6-5 | CASSPGPGLGYGYTF
TRBJ2-2 | TRBV12-3/TRBV12-4 | CASSLDSGGTTTGELFF
TRBJ2-6 | TRBV6-5 | CASSYRAANSGANVLTF
TRBJ2-1 | TRBV7-8 | CASSTGLAGGFF
TRBJ2-7 | TRBV5-6 | CASSLDSSSYNEQYF
TRBJ1-1 | TRBV20-1 | CSPSGGTEAFF
TRBJ1-3 | TRBV30 | CAWRSTGGSGNTIYF
TRBJ2-6 | TRBV30 | CAWSLHSGANVLTF
TRBJ2-7 | TRBV5-5 | CASDVVPGYEQYF
TRBJ2-2 | TRBV15 | CATSRDLGGELFF
TRBJ1-1 | TRBV7-6 | CASSLKDRVAEAFF
TRBJ1-4 | TRBV5-8 | CASSLEAGRGEKLFF
TRBJ1-1 | TRBV29-1 | CSATQGPNTEAFF
TRBJ2-1 | TRBV20-1 | CSARAPGRGVDEQFF
TRBJ2-5 | TRBV21-1 | CASSSETSGNQETQYF
TRBJ2-2 | TRBV6-5 | CASSYGLPSDTGELFF
TRBJ1-5 | TRBV25-1 | CASSEGNTRGGQPQHF
TRBJ2-7 | TRBV20-1 | CSASLPLTGAEQYF
TRBJ1-6 | TRBV5-1 | CASSLVGTGESPLHF
TRBJ2-7 | TRBV28 | CASSFRQLGTYEQYF
TRBJ1-3 | TRBV15 | CATSRDINSGNTIYF
TRBJ1-2 | TRBV7-2 | CASSRSGTGVAGYTF
TRBJ1-2 | TRBV5-1 | CASSGSGTGDGYTF
TRBJ2-1 | TRBV6-1 | CASGKARGTLYNEQFF
TRBJ2-1 | TRBV11-2 | CASSLIGGTGSYNEQFF
TRBJ2-7 | TRBV7-2 | CASSSTRGSYEQYF
TRBJ1-2 | TRBV10-3 | CAIRASDSDGYTF
TRBJ2-1 | TRBV20-1 | CSAPVDSGNEQFF
TRBJ2-3 | TRBV20-1 | CSARLTGWATQYF
TRBJ2-1 | TRBV9 | CASSVRGTSGGTEQFF
TRBJ1-6 | TRBV3-1 | CASSTGSSYNSPLHF
TRBJ2-3 | TRBV7-2 | CASSLVRGAGDTQYF
TRBJ2-1 | TRBV5-4 | CAAGGFGDERGYNEQFF
TRBJ2-5 | TRBV3-1 | CASSQEGRLAGTETQYF
TRBJ1-1 | TRBV11-1 | CASSFEGENTEAFF
TRBJ2-7 | TRBV11-2 | CASRVAGPTGEQYF
TRBJ1-4 | TRBV5-1 | CASSFRDGEKLFF
TRBJ1-4 | TRBV13 | CASSSRTGGGEKLFF
TRBJ2-1 | TRBV29-1 | CSVMNNEQFF
TRBJ1-2 | TRBV7-2 | CASTMDQAGVNGYTF
TRBJ2-3 | TRBV15 | CATSRALSGKADTQYF
TRBJ2-3 | TRBV12-3/TRBV12-4 | CASSFSGRADAQYF
TRBJ1-1 | TRBV5-1 | CASRIQGINTEAFF
TRBJ1-2 | TRBV30 | CAWSTTPTGHGYTF
TRBJ2-7 | TRBV6-6 | CASIEGGAWYF
TRBJ1-1 | TRBV20-1 | CSALVWDTEAFF
TRBJ1-2 | TRBV27 | CASSLRTGYGYTF
TRBJ2-1 | TRBV18 | CASSPLRGGLNEQFF
TRBJ1-2 | TRBV4-3 | CASSQDLEDGYTF
TRBJ2-3 | TRBV5-1 | CASSLAPTGEPDTQYF
TRBJ1-6 | TRBV6-6 | CASSYSGLPLHF
TRBJ2-7 | TRBV7-3 | CASSPTGATGEQYF
TRBJ1-1 | TRBV6-6 | CASIGQAQRAFF
TRBJ1-6 | TRBV12-3/TRBV12-4 | CAGRLTGFDSPLHF
TRBJ2-1 | TRBV3-1 | CASSEPPGPGAHNEQFF
TRBJ2-7 | TRBV25-1 | CASSSGQRTYEQYF
TRBJ1-4 | TRBV30 | CACPGQGALGEKLFF